This TCR beta chain was obtained from a study of blood T cell repertoires in COVID-19. CDR3 length equals 14 residues. The V gene end was trimmed by 5 bases and the J gene end by 8 bases; junction bases not matched to a gene: 8. CDR1 is SGHTA, CDR2 FQGTGA, per germline. In the original processing: The authors estimated nucleated cell counts from reference gene primer amplification. Only in-frame clones appear in the TCRdb table, and some are missing; sequencing was by immunoSEQ multiplex PCR. The DNA gave D and trimming, while V, J and clone size come from that table. The sample has under 300,000 clones; 88% are singletons. Two negative PCRs, clearance, or symptom resolution characterized the recovered Cohort 3 donors.

Sequenced: PBMCs or T cells enriched from blood (not recorded which). J is TRBJ2-2 and V is TRBV7-3; TRBD1 matches 7 bases. This TCR was sampled from a woman aged 45 to 65 who had recovered from COVID-19. CDR3 residues: CASSTGTVGGELFF. The DNA for the CDR3 is TGTGCCAGCAGCACCGGGACAGTAGGAGGGGAGCTGTTTTTT. Full variable domain (outside the CDR3, taken from reference TRBV7-3 and TRBJ2-2): GAGVSQTPSNKVTEKGKYVELRCDPISGHTALYWYRQSLGQGPEFLIYFQGTGAADDSGLPNDRFFAVRPEGSVSTLKIQRTERGDSAVYLCASSTGTVGGELFFGEGSRLTVL.